The TCR beta chain under discussion was sequenced for a study of cytomegalovirus exposure and HLA in healthy donors. Study results and limitations: Clusters of TCRs from the first cohort tended to co-occur in the 100 to 150 validation repertoires (as a later analysis found). Specific recognition of CMV antigens was confirmed in vitro for a few chains (all CMV-associated).

This clone was picked up one time. Antigen: not known. Assay: immunoSEQ multiplex PCR; the TCRdb copy retains only in-frame clones and omits some. Of approximately 71,000 clones in the sample, roughly 93% were seen once. Sequenced material: PBMCs. The TCR sequence derives from a woman younger than 35 in good health and CMV-seronegative.

The CDR3 loop reads CASSLGAGQGPYEQYF. In nucleotides, the CDR3 is TGCGCCAGCAGCTTGGGTGCGGGACAGGGTCCCTACGAGCAGTACTTC. The chain links TRBV5-1 to TRBJ2-7, with 9 nucleotides matching TRBD1. From germline, CDR1 is SGHRS and CDR2 YFSETQ. This CDR3 has 16 residues. V lost 0 bases, J lost 2 bases, and 6 bases stayed unmatched. The full variable domain, its missing parts supplied by reference TRBV5-1 and TRBJ2-7, is KAGVTQTPRYLIKTRGQQVTLSCSPISGHRSVSWYQQTPGQGLQFLFEYFSETQRNKGNFPGRFSGRQFSNSRSEMNVSTLELGDSALYLCASSLGAGQGPYEQYFGPGTRLTVT.